One and the same sample provided the 24 T cell receptor beta chains below, sequenced in a study of OX40 agonist ivuxolimab in advanced cancers. Some clones are missing from TCRdb's copy, which holds only in-frame ones; the method was immunoSEQ multiplex PCR. Among roughly 110,000 clones listed, around 93% were seen once. The starting material was CD4+ or CD8+ T cells sorted from blood, obtained in a trial of the OX40 agonist ivuxolimab. The receptors derive from an adult with an advanced solid tumor such as melanoma, head and neck, liver or kidney cancer.

The chain recombines TRBV5-5 with TRBJ2-7, with TRBD1 identical over 7 bases. This CDR3 has 15 amino acids. The junction had 9 bases not matched to a gene; V was cut back by 4 bases and J by 2 bases. Germline CDR1 is SGHKS and CDR2 is YYEKEE (reference sequence). This CDR3 is CASSPRDSQPYEQYF. The DNA of the CDR3 is TGTGCCAGCAGCCCAAGGGACAGTCAGCCCTACGAGCAGTACTTC.

This chain uses TRBV9 with TRBJ2-5; 11 positions agree with TRBD2. CDR1 SGDLS and CDR2 YYNGEE come from the germline V gene. This CDR3 is built from 15 residues. Losses at the gene ends were 2 bases for V and 5 bases for J; bases not matched to a gene: 5. This chain's CDR3 is CASSVSGRAEETQYF. As DNA, the CDR3 is TGTGCCAGCAGCGTTAGCGGGAGGGCAGAGGAGACCCAGTACTTC. Using reference TRBV9 and TRBJ2-5 for the parts outside the CDR3, the full variable domain is DSGVTQTPKHLITATGQRVTLRCSPRSGDLSVYWYQQSLDQGLQFLIQYYNGEERAKGNILERFSAQQFPDLHSELNLSSLELGDSALYFCASSVSGRAEETQYFGPGTRLLVL.

The rearrangement joins TRBV13 to TRBJ1-3; no clear D gene. The CDR3 extends over 17 amino acids. Germline V CDR1 and CDR2: PRHDT, FYEKMQ (reference sequence). V gave up 5 bases and J gave up 0 bases, with 17 bases separating them. The CDR3 region is CASSGHGLGSSGNTIYF. In DNA form, the CDR3 reads TGTGCCAGCAGCGGTCACGGACTGGGAAGCTCTGGAAACACCATATATTTT.

The V and J genes are TRBV7-2 and TRBJ2-1; perhaps TRBD2 as D (5 bases). CDR1 and CDR2 from the germline V gene are SGHTA and FQGNSA. The CDR3 contains 15 residues. V lost 2 bases to trimming and J lost 7 bases, with 15 bases between them. CDR3 protein: CASSLRAAHRNEQFF. The CDR3 bases are TGTGCCAGCAGCTTAAGAGCGGCCCATCGAAATGAGCAGTTCTTC.

The CDR3 here is CARSGGPRLADKIAPSYNEQFF. CDR3 nucleotides: TGTGCCAGAAGCGGTGGCCCAAGACTAGCGGACAAGATAGCCCCCTCCTACAATGAGCAGTTCTTC. The gene calls are TRBV5-3 and TRBJ2-1; 9 bases align to TRBD2. TRBV5-3 is an ORF; its function is uncertain. The CDR3 has 22 amino acids. Trimming cost V 4 bases and J 0 bases; bases outside gene matches: 23.

CDR3: CATVPDTTNYGYTF. The CDR3 nucleotides are TGTGCCACCGTCCCGGACACCACCAACTATGGCTACACCTTC. The rearrangement joins TRBV6-5 to TRBJ1-2; D may be TRBD1 (5 bases). The V end was cut by 10 bases, the J end by 2 bases, with 17 bases between. CDR1 and CDR2 from the germline V gene are MNHEY and SVGAGI. CDR3 length: 14 residues.

The chain carries TRBV5-8 and TRBJ2-1; D is possibly TRBD1 (6 bases). CDR1 SGHTS and CDR2 YDEGEE come from the germline V gene. Deletions cut 0 bases from V and 9 bases from J, with 16 bases between. The CDR3 totals 15 residues. The CDR3 DNA follows: TGTGCCAGCAGCTTGGGCGGACAGCTTAACGCTGAGCAGTTCTTC. The encoded protein is CASSLGGQLNAEQFF. The full variable domain, completed using reference TRBV5-8 and TRBJ2-1, is EAGVTQSPTHLIKTRGQQATLRCSPISGHTSVYWYQQALGLGLQFLLWYDEGEERNRGNFPPRFSGRQFPNYSSELNVNALELEDSALYLCASSLGGQLNAEQFFGPGTRLTVL.

This CDR3 reads CASLQPTNYGYTF. CDR3 DNA sequence: TGTGCCAGTCTACAGCCAACTAACTATGGCTACACCTTC. The V and J genes are TRBV19 and TRBJ1-2, with D unclear. Germline V gene sequence: CDR1 LNHDA, CDR2 SQIVND (reference sequence). Trimming left V 8 bases short and J 0 bases short, with 10 bases between. The CDR3 extends over 13 amino acids.

V gene TRBV7-2 combines with J gene TRBJ2-6; D gene uncertain. Trimming removed 0 bases at V and 0 bases at J, with 6 bases between. The CDR3 consists of 16 residues. CDR1 and CDR2 from the germline V gene are SGHTA and FQGNSA. Here the CDR3 DNA reads TGTGCCAGCAGCTTAGCGCCCGTCTCTGGGGCCAACGTCCTGACTTTC. Translated, it gives CASSLAPVSGANVLTF.

On this clone: The junction departs from germline at one end; a sequencing error may be responsible. The chain is built from TRBV7-7 and TRBJ1-2; possibly TRBD1 for D (5 bases). The CDR3 has 14 residues. Germline CDR1 reads SSHAT; CDR2 reads FNYEAQ (reference sequence). CDR3 bases: TGTGCTAGCAGCTTAGGGGTAGGGCCGGTTGGCTACACCTTC. As protein: CASSLGVGPVGYTF.

V is TRBV11-2 and J is TRBJ2-1; 13 nucleotides agree with TRBD2. The germline CDR1 and CDR2 sequences are SGHAT and FQNNGV. The CDR3 covers 16 residues. Trimming removed 3 bases from V and 8 bases from J; junction bases left unmatched: 7. The CDR3 DNA reads TGTGCCAGCAGCTTGGGACCACTAGCGGGAGGGCATGAGCAGTTCTTC. This gives the protein CASSLGPLAGGHEQFF.

The chain joins TRBV5-1 to TRBJ1-4; 9 nucleotides match TRBD1. The CDR3 covers 15 residues. The V segment lost 2 bases and the J segment 8 bases; nucleotides outside the gene matches: 7. The germline CDR1 and CDR2 sequences are SGHRS and YFSETQ. The CDR3 nucleotides are TGCGCCAGCAGCTTATCGGGACAGGGATACGAAAAACTGTTTTTT. This codes for CASSLSGQGYEKLFF.

This chain uses TRBV9 with TRBJ1-1; D may be TRBD1 (5 bases). Germline CDR1 reads SGDLS; CDR2 reads YYNGEE. The germline V and J ends were trimmed by 0 bases and 11 bases, with 11 bases remaining between them. The CDR3 consists of 12 residues. The CDR3 spells CASSVAEEGAFF. CDR3 nucleotides: TGTGCCAGCAGCGTAGCAGAGGAGGGGGCTTTCTTT.

This clone occurred a few times. The chain combines TRBV5-1 with TRBJ1-1; D ambiguous. Germline CDR1 reads SGHRS; CDR2 reads YFSETQ. CDR3 size: 15 residues. V was trimmed by 0 bases and J by 0 bases, leaving 9 bases between them. The CDR3 here is CASSLAVVMNTEAFF. As DNA, the CDR3 is TGCGCCAGCAGCTTGGCCGTGGTCATGAACACTGAAGCTTTCTTT.

The rearrangement uses TRBV29-1 and TRBJ1-1; TRBD1 matches at 9 bases. The CDR3 spans 14 residues. The V segment lost 4 bases and the J segment 4 bases; nucleotides outside the gene matches: 7. From germline, CDR1 is SQVTM and CDR2 ANQGSEA. The CDR3 DNA sequence: TGCAGCGTTGGCCCGACAGGGGGGAGCACTGAAGCTTTCTTT. It codes for CSVGPTGGSTEAFF.

The chain carries TRBV7-8 and TRBJ1-5, with 8 bases aligning to TRBD1. Germline V lookup: CDR1 SGHVS, CDR2 FQNEAQ. The CDR3 contains 17 residues. The junction had 15 bases not matched to a gene; V was cut back by 6 bases and J by 5 bases. CDR3 DNA: TGTGCCAGCAGTAACGACAGGGGCTATTCCGCTCATCAGCCCCAGCATTTT. Translated: CASSNDRGYSAHQPQHF.

There are a few counts of this clone. The V call is TRBV7-2, the J call TRBJ2-1; 7 bases are shared with TRBD2. The CDR3 spans 15 residues. V lost 2 bases, J lost 4 bases, and 5 bases stayed unmatched. CDR1 is SGHTA, CDR2 FQGNSA, per germline. The CDR3 nucleotides are TGTGCCAGCAGCTTATGGGGGGAGGGGTACAATGAGCAGTTCTTC. It codes for CASSLWGEGYNEQFF.

The chain recombines TRBV7-3 with TRBJ2-7; 14 bases match TRBD2. This CDR3 is 17 amino acids long. Germline CDR1 reads SGHTA; CDR2 reads FQGTGA. The V segment lost 5 bases and the J segment 7 bases; nucleotides outside the gene matches: 13. The CDR3: CASSPRTSGRLAEEQYF. Written as DNA, the CDR3 is TGTGCCAGCAGCCCCAGGACTAGCGGGAGGCTCGCTGAAGAGCAGTACTTC.

V gene TRBV11-3 combines with J gene TRBJ2-2; D tentatively reads TRBD1 or TRBD2 (5 bases each). The CDR3 totals 14 residues. Trimming stripped 4 bases from V and 0 bases from J, with 6 bases between. CDR1 is SGHNT, CDR2 YENEEA, per germline. The CDR3 here is CASSSGPNTGELFF. CDR3 sequence (DNA): TGTGCCAGCAGCTCGGGGCCGAACACCGGGGAGCTGTTTTTT.

This clone was seen only once. This chain connects TRBV18 to TRBJ1-5, with 7 bases that match TRBD1. Trimming cost V 6 bases and J 0 bases; bases outside gene matches: 14. This CDR3 has 18 amino acids. The germline V gene encodes CDR1 KGHSH and CDR2 LQKENI. The CDR3 sequence is CASSLKIPGQYSNQPQHF. The CDR3 nucleotides read TGTGCCAGCTCTCTTAAGATCCCGGGACAGTATAGCAATCAGCCCCAGCATTTT.

This clone was recorded only once. The chain links TRBV28 to TRBJ2-1; D gene uncertain. The ends were cut back, 6 bases at V and 7 bases at J, with 13 bases in the middle. Per germline, CDR1 MDHEN and CDR2 SYDVKM. This CDR3 is 13 amino acids long. The CDR3 bases are TGTGCCAGCAGAGACGGACGTATTAATGAGCAGTTCTTC. This sequence encodes CASRDGRINEQFF.

This chain uses TRBV28 with TRBJ1-1, with D possibly being TRBD1 (5 bases). V was trimmed by 7 bases and J by 8 bases, leaving 14 bases between them. This CDR3 region has 12 residues. Per the germline V gene, CDR1 is MDHEN and CDR2 is SYDVKM. This CDR3 is CASIPTDGEAFF. The DNA of the CDR3 is TGTGCCAGCATCCCGACAGATGGGGAAGCTTTCTTT.

The rearrangement joins TRBV5-4 to TRBJ2-6; 11 nucleotides agree with TRBD1. The CDR3 extends over 18 amino acids. V lost 2 bases and J lost 0; bases outside the gene matches: 4. The V gene's germline CDR1 is SGHNT and CDR2 YYREEE (reference sequence). The CDR3 spells CASSFTGTGGSGANVLTF. The DNA for the CDR3 is TGTGCCAGCAGCTTTACCGGGACAGGGGGCTCTGGGGCCAACGTCCTGACTTTC. Using reference TRBV5-4 and TRBJ2-6 for the parts outside the CDR3, the full variable domain is ETGVTQSPTHLIKTRGQQVTLRCSSQSGHNTVSWYQQALGQGPQFIFQYYREEENGRGNFPPRFSGLQFPNYSSELNVNALELDDSALYLCASSFTGTGGSGANVLTFGAGSRLTVL.

This chain joins TRBV5-4 and TRBJ2-7; 8 bases are a match to TRBD2. Germline-derived CDR1 and CDR2 are SGHNT and YYREEE (reference sequence). The CDR3 has 17 residues. Trimming cost V 0 bases and J 0 bases; bases outside gene matches: 8. CDR3 residues: CASSLGGGRRNSYEQYF. CDR3 DNA sequence: TGTGCCAGCAGCTTGGGCGGGGGGCGAAGGAACTCCTACGAGCAGTACTTC.